Below, 19 T cell receptor beta chains from the same sample are listed, as sequenced in a study of blood T cell repertoires in COVID-19. Repertoires were generated with immunoSEQ multiplex PCR, while TCRdb's copy carries only in-frame clones and drops some. The data contain 120,000 or so clones, about 86% of them singletons. What was sequenced was peripheral blood. The origin of the receptors is a woman in her forties or fifties with acute or convalescent COVID-19.

This rearrangement joins TRBV2 to TRBJ2-7, with 8 bases fitting TRBD1. J gave up 12 bases and V 6 bases, and 7 bases lay outside the gene matches. The germline CDR1 and CDR2 sequences are SNHLY and FYNNEI. There are 11 residues in the CDR3. The CDR3 loop is CASSTGQGPYF. The CDR3 bases are TGTGCCAGCAGCACAGGACAGGGACCGTACTTC.

This sequence joins TRBV3-1 (or the pseudogene TRBV3-2) and TRBJ2-1, with 8 bases fitting TRBD1. The CDR3 covers 16 residues. Germline values: CDR1 LGHDT, CDR2 YNNKEL (reference sequence). V shed 5 bases, J shed 0 bases, and the junction held 6 bases outside the gene matches. In DNA, the CDR3 is TGTGCCAGCAGCGTACTCGGGACAGGCTCCTACAATGAGCAGTTCTTC. Protein: CASSVLGTGSYNEQFF.

V usage is TRBV18 and J usage is TRBJ1-3; no clear D gene. Trimming removed 3 bases at V and 4 bases at J, with 16 bases between. Germline-derived CDR1 and CDR2 are KGHSH and LQKENI. This CDR3 has 16 amino acids. The chain's CDR3 is CASSPELLGAGNTIYF. The CDR3 coding sequence is TGTGCCAGCTCACCCGAACTACTGGGAGCGGGAAACACCATATATTTT. Using reference TRBV18 and TRBJ1-3 for the parts outside the CDR3, the full variable domain is NAGVMQNPRHLVRRRGQEARLRCSPMKGHSHVYWYRQLPEEGLKFMVYLQKENIIDESGMPKERFSAEFPKEGPSILRIQQVVRGDSAAYFCASSPELLGAGNTIYFGEGSWLTVV.

V and J are TRBV27 and TRBJ2-2; TRBD1 might be the D (5 bases). V lost 6 bases, J lost 5 bases, and 10 bases lay in between. The CDR3 has 13 amino acids. In germline, CDR1 is MNHEY, CDR2 SMNVEV (reference sequence). In DNA, the CDR3 is TGTGCCAGCAGGCGGACATTAACCGGGGAGCTGTTTTTT. It specifies CASRRTLTGELFF.

The chain links TRBV5-1 to TRBJ1-6; 9 bases line up with TRBD1. CDR1 SGHRS and CDR2 YFSETQ come from the germline V gene. This CDR3 spans 16 amino acids. The J segment lost 7 bases and the V segment lost 4 bases, leaving 9 bases of the junction unmatched. The CDR3, as DNA: TGCGCCAGCAGCCCGGAAACAGGGGGCCCGAATTCACCCCTCCACTTT. Encoded protein: CASSPETGGPNSPLHF.

The chain joins TRBV5-1 to TRBJ2-1; possibly TRBD1 for D (5 bases). CDR3 length: 14 residues. V shed 4 bases and J shed 9 bases, with 17 bases lying between them. Per germline, CDR1 SGHRS and CDR2 YFSETQ. The CDR3 sequence is CASSLQGDYGEQFF. The DNA of the CDR3 is TGCGCCAGCAGCCTACAAGGGGATTACGGTGAGCAGTTCTTC.

Only a few counts were recorded for this clone. V gene TRBV19 combines with J gene TRBJ2-5; a possible D gene is TRBD2 (6 bases). CDR3 length: 17 amino acids. V was pared by 5 bases and J by 1 base, with 20 bases between. Per the germline V gene, CDR1 is LNHDA and CDR2 is SQIVND (reference sequence). CDR3 amino acids: CASSPLIGAGPQETQYF. The CDR3 DNA sequence: TGTGCCAGTAGTCCGCTCATAGGAGCGGGCCCCCAAGAGACCCAGTACTTC.

This clone has a single count. The chain uses TRBV6-1 and TRBJ1-5, with D unresolved. This CDR3 region has 13 residues. CDR1 is MNHNS, CDR2 SASEGT, per germline. Trimming removed 2 bases at V and 5 bases at J, with 7 bases between. In DNA, the CDR3 is TGTGCCAGCAGTGAACAGATTTATCAGCCCCAGCATTTT. Translation: CASSEQIYQPQHF.

This chain links TRBV9 with TRBJ1-2; maybe TRBD1 (5 bases). CDR1 SGDLS and CDR2 YYNGEE come from the germline V gene. V lost 0 bases and J lost 9, with 18 bases in between. The CDR3 covers 15 residues. The CDR3 DNA follows: TGTGCCAGCAGCGTAGAAACGGGGAGGGACGAACGCTACACCTTC. It specifies CASSVETGRDERYTF. Full variable domain (missing parts from reference TRBV9 and TRBJ1-2): DSGVTQTPKHLITATGQRVTLRCSPRSGDLSVYWYQQSLDQGLQFLIQYYNGEERAKGNILERFSAQQFPDLHSELNLSSLELGDSALYFCASSVETGRDERYTFGSGTRLTVV.

This chain connects TRBV2 to TRBJ2-3; D is possibly TRBD2 (6 bases). V lost 9 bases and J lost 1, with 11 bases in between. The CDR3 extends over 13 amino acids. The germline V gene has CDR1 SNHLY and CDR2 FYNNEI. Here the CDR3 reads CASSWGGTDTQYF. In DNA, the CDR3 is TGTGCCAGTTCCTGGGGGGGCACAGATACGCAGTATTTT.

The V gene is TRBV10-1, the J gene TRBJ1-1, with D unresolved. The V gene lost 5 bases and the J gene lost 9 bases, with 13 bases spanning the gap. The CDR3 sequence is 12 residues long. Germline V lookup: CDR1 WNHNN, CDR2 SYGVQD (reference sequence). The CDR3 is CASSFQDGKAFF. In nucleotides, the CDR3 is TGCGCCAGCAGTTTCCAGGACGGGAAAGCTTTCTTT.

The V and J genes are TRBV18 and TRBJ2-3; 11 nucleotides line up with TRBD2. V gave up 5 bases and J gave up 0 bases; unmatched junction bases: 7. The CDR3 is 17 residues long. Germline V gene sequence: CDR1 KGHSH, CDR2 LQKENI. This CDR3 is CASSGGLAGGSTDTQYF. For the CDR3, the DNA is TGTGCCAGCTCAGGGGGCCTAGCGGGAGGAAGCACAGATACGCAGTATTTT.

The rearrangement links TRBV7-8 to TRBJ1-3, with a possible D match to TRBD1 (6 bases). V lost 2 bases and J lost 0, with 8 bases in between. CDR1 SGHVS and CDR2 FQNEAQ come from the germline V gene. The CDR3 is 15 amino acids. CDR3 DNA sequence: TGTGCCAGCAGCTTACTGGACAGCTCTGGAAACACCATATATTTT. It yields the protein CASSLLDSSGNTIYF.

The V and J genes are TRBV5-8 and TRBJ2-1, with 8 bases that match TRBD1. V shed 3 bases and J 9 bases; nucleotides not matched to a gene: 8. Germline CDR1 is SGHTS and CDR2 is YDEGEE. The CDR3 has 14 residues. The CDR3 protein is CASSSDRGTSEQFF. The DNA of the CDR3 is TGTGCCAGCAGCTCCGACAGGGGTACGAGTGAGCAGTTCTTC.

The V gene is TRBV18, the J gene TRBJ1-1; TRBD1 matches at 9 bases. This CDR3 comprises 15 residues. V was pared by 0 bases and J by 6 bases, with 5 bases of the junction left unmatched. Germline V gene sequence: CDR1 KGHSH, CDR2 LQKENI. The CDR3: CASSPPSRQGAEAFF. In DNA, the CDR3 is TGTGCCAGCTCACCACCGTCGAGACAGGGGGCTGAAGCTTTCTTT. Variable domain in full (rest from reference TRBV18 and TRBJ1-1): NAGVMQNPRHLVRRRGQEARLRCSPMKGHSHVYWYRQLPEEGLKFMVYLQKENIIDESGMPKERFSAEFPKEGPSILRIQQVVRGDSAAYFCASSPPSRQGAEAFFGQGTRLTVV.

V gene TRBV6-5 combines with J gene TRBJ1-4; 7 positions match TRBD1. Germline CDR1 reads MNHEY; CDR2 reads SVGAGI. The CDR3 loop spans 15 amino acids. After removal of 2 bases from V and 4 bases from J, the junction contained 4 bases not matched to a gene. Here the CDR3 reads CASSYGGGSNEKLFF. The DNA for the CDR3 is TGTGCCAGCAGTTACGGAGGGGGCAGTAATGAAAAACTGTTTTTT.

The rearrangement joins TRBV7-3 to TRBJ1-2, with 10 bases aligning to TRBD1. J was trimmed by 7 bases and V by 3 bases; bases with no gene match: 8. CDR3 size: 15 residues. Per germline, CDR1 SGHTA and CDR2 FQGTGA. Here the CDR3 reads CASSFPDRGEVGYTF. CDR3 coding DNA: TGTGCCAGCAGCTTCCCGGACAGGGGGGAGGTTGGCTACACCTTC.

The chain links TRBV28 to TRBJ1-2; 9 bases map to TRBD1. Germline values: CDR1 MDHEN, CDR2 SYDVKM. Trimming removed 3 bases from V and 8 bases from J; junction bases left unmatched: 7. This CDR3 region has 14 residues. The CDR3 DNA is TGTGCCAGCAGTTTGGAACAGGGGGCCCGGGGCTACACCTTC. This gives the protein CASSLEQGARGYTF.

V gene TRBV2 combines with J gene TRBJ2-7, with D possibly matching TRBD1 (6 bases). The V end was cut by 6 bases, the J end by 4 bases, with 10 bases between. Germline V lookup: CDR1 SNHLY, CDR2 FYNNEI. The CDR3 has 12 residues. The CDR3 protein is CASSPGQYEQYF. The CDR3 nucleotides are TGTGCCAGCAGCCCAGGACAGTACGAGCAGTACTTC.